These 23 T cell receptor beta chains came from one sample sequenced in a study of human T cells and chemical hapten exposure. Sample time point: pre-sensitization, week 0. The treatment was: therapeutic diphenylcyclopropenone sensitization with weekly scalp DPC. TCRdb fed the RACE reads into MiXCR, producing one record per CDR3 protein. Among more than 250,000 distinct CDR3 sequences listed, around 9.3% were seen once. The sequencing here drew on whole blood, taken in connection with sensitization to the hapten diphenylcyclopropenone (DPC). The receptors come from a woman in her thirties or forties with alopecia areata. Some clones in this sample may be carry-over from other donors' samples.

The CDR3 DNA is TGTGCCAGCAGTTTAGATTTCTGGAACGATACGCAGTATTTT. This encodes CASSLDFWNDTQYF. This chain uses TRBV12-3 or TRBV12-4 with TRBJ2-3; D is undetermined. Deletions cut 1 base from V and 6 bases from J, with 11 bases between. The CDR3 totals 14 residues.

A remark on this clonotype: The conserved final phenylalanine or tryptophan is absent from the CDR3, which likely points to a read error. V is TRBV5-1 and J is TRBJ2-3; TRBD2 agrees at 8 bases. The V segment lost 4 bases and the J segment 0 bases; nucleotides outside the gene matches: 4. CDR3 length: 15 amino acids. CDR1 and CDR2 (germline): SGHRS, YFSETQ. CDR3 region: CASSPSGGSTDTQYS. The CDR3 coding sequence is TGCGCCAGCAGCCCAAGCGGGGGCAGCACAGATACGCAGTATTCT.

This clonotype was seen many times. The chain recombines TRBV27 with TRBJ1-2, with 9 bases fitting TRBD1. With V trimmed by 0 bases and J by 6 bases, 11 bases remained unmatched. Germline-derived CDR1 and CDR2 are MNHEY and SMNVEV (reference sequence). The CDR3 has 17 amino acids. CDR3 DNA sequence: TGTGCCAGCAGTTTATCTGGACAGGGGAGGGCTGAGCATGGCTACACCTTC. Its translation: CASSLSGQGRAEHGYTF.

A note on this clonotype: One end of the junction does not line up with germline, which may come from a read error. This sequence joins TRBV6-2 or TRBV6-3 and TRBJ1-1; D gene ambiguous. The germline V gene has CDR1 MNHEY and CDR2 SVGEGT. This CDR3 contains 12 residues. This CDR3 reads CASSLGLTEAFF. CDR3 nucleotide sequence: TGTGCCAGCAGCTTGGGTCTCACTGAGGCTTTCTTT.

This clonotype was found many times. V and J are TRBV7-9 and TRBJ1-3; D gene ambiguous. From germline, CDR1 is SEHNR and CDR2 FQNEAQ (reference sequence). The V and J ends lost 5 bases and 7 bases respectively, with 15 bases between them. CDR3 length: 14 amino acids. The CDR3 loop is CASSPRPAVNTIYF. In nucleotides, the CDR3 is TGTGCCAGCAGCCCACGCCCAGCGGTGAACACCATATATTTT. Based on the CDR3 plus reference TRBV7-9 and TRBJ1-3, the full variable domain is DTGVSQNPRHKITKRGQNVTFRCDPISEHNRLYWYRQTLGQGPEFLTYFQNEAQLEKSRLLSDRFSAERPKGSFSTLEIQRTEQGDSAMYLCASSPRPAVNTIYFGEGSWLTVV.

This clonotype has only a few counts. The chain combines TRBV6-1 with TRBJ2-3, with 11 bases identical to TRBD2. Trimming cost V 10 bases and J 6 bases; bases outside gene matches: 6. There are 13 residues in the CDR3. CDR1 and CDR2 from the germline V gene are MNHNS and SASEGT. Here the CDR3 reads CATLAGGIDTQYF. CDR3 nucleotide sequence: TGTGCCACCTTAGCGGGAGGGATCGATACGCAGTATTTT.

This clonotype has only a few counts. V is TRBV7-9 and J is TRBJ1-2, with 7 bases aligning to TRBD1. The CDR3 extends over 14 amino acids. Germline V CDR1 and CDR2: SEHNR, FQNEAQ (reference sequence). The trim removed 6 bases at V and 4 bases at J, leaving 8 bases unmatched. The CDR3 DNA follows: TGTGCCAGCAGTCAGGGACAGCTATTCTATGGCTACACCTTC. Amino acid sequence: CASSQGQLFYGYTF.

This clonotype was detected many times. This rearrangement joins TRBV5-1 to TRBJ2-7, with D hard to call. CDR3 length: 15 amino acids. Trimming pared 4 bases from V and 5 bases from J, leaving 19 bases between. The V gene's germline CDR1 is SGHRS and CDR2 YFSETQ. The CDR3 DNA reads as TGCGCCAGCAGCCCCGGACGCCCGGGCCGGGACGAGCAGTACTTC. This gives the protein CASSPGRPGRDEQYF.

In its sample, this clonotype was seen many times. The chain combines TRBV12-3 or TRBV12-4 with TRBJ2-3; perhaps TRBD2 as D (5 bases). Deletions cut 3 bases from V and 1 base from J, with 8 bases between. The length of the CDR3 is 14 residues. The CDR3 sequence is CASSLRDGTDTQYF. In DNA, the CDR3 is TGTGCCAGCAGTTTGAGGGATGGCACAGATACGCAGTATTTT.

There are a few counts of this clonotype. CDR3 sequence reads: CASSQDLAGAREQFF. CDR3 coding DNA: TGTGCCAGCAGCCAAGACTTAGCGGGGGCCCGTGAGCAGTTCTTC. V gene TRBV3-1 combines with J gene TRBJ2-1, with 9 nucleotides matching TRBD2. The germline V gene has CDR1 LGHDT and CDR2 YNNKEL (reference sequence). V gave up 0 bases and J gave up 9 bases; unmatched junction bases: 6. The CDR3 runs 15 residues.

V usage is TRBV20-1 and J usage is TRBJ2-5; D possibly matches TRBD1 or TRBD2 (5 bases each). Germline CDR1 and CDR2: DFQATT and SNEGSKA (reference sequence). The CDR3 is 14 residues long. V gave up 3 bases and J gave up 4 bases, with 15 bases separating them. The DNA of the CDR3 is TGCAGTGCTAGCGGCCGCCGAGGGGCAGAGACCCAGTACTTC. Residues: CSASGRRGAETQYF.

This clonotype has more than one count but fewer than ten. The CDR3 loop is CASSWDSETQYF. CDR3 DNA sequence: TGTGCCAGCAGTTGGGACTCTGAGACCCAGTACTTC. The rearrangement uses TRBV6-6 and TRBJ2-5; possible D gene TRBD2, 6 bases. Trimming shortened V by 4 bases and J by 5 bases, and 8 bases separated the two germline ends. The germline V gene encodes CDR1 MNHNY and CDR2 SVGAGI (reference sequence). The CDR3 is 12 amino acids.

The chain uses TRBV28 and TRBJ2-7, with 9 bases identical to TRBD1. This CDR3 spans 15 amino acids. From germline, CDR1 is MDHEN and CDR2 SYDVKM. The V gene end was trimmed by 5 bases and the J gene end by 2 bases; junction bases not matched to a gene: 7. The CDR3 protein is CASSLPGQGPYEQYF. CDR3 sequence (DNA): TGTGCCAGCAGTCTTCCGGGACAGGGACCCTACGAGCAGTACTTC.

This clonotype was observed a handful of times. This rearrangement joins TRBV3-1 to TRBJ2-7; D is uncertain. This CDR3 region has 13 residues. Germline V gives CDR1 LGHDT, CDR2 YNNKEL (reference sequence). Trimming cost V 2 bases and J 0 bases, with 5 bases left between them. The CDR3 DNA reads TGTGCCAGCAGCCAACTACTCTCCTACGAGCAGTACTTC. Translation gives CASSQLLSYEQYF.

This clonotype was detected a few times. V and J are TRBV4-2 and TRBJ1-2; D is perhaps TRBD1 (6 bases). The CDR3 sequence is 14 residues long. The V gene's germline CDR1 is LGHNA and CDR2 YNFKEQ. The ends were cut back, 1 base at V and 8 bases at J, with 14 bases in the middle. The CDR3 DNA sequence: TGTGCCAGCAGCCAAGTGGACGGGACACAAGGCTACACCTTC. Residues: CASSQVDGTQGYTF.

This clonotype was found a few times. The rearrangement uses TRBV25-1 and TRBJ2-5; D is uncertain. Trimming pared 1 base from V and 2 bases from J, leaving 8 bases between. The CDR3 is made up of 14 amino acids. Germline V CDR1 and CDR2: MGHDK, SYGVNS. The CDR3 DNA reads TGTGCCAGCAGTGAATCGACCGGGCAAGAGACCCAGTACTTC. It is translated as CASSESTGQETQYF.

This clonotype came up a few times. The chain uses TRBV6-1 and TRBJ2-3; D unresolved. Per germline, CDR1 MNHNS and CDR2 SASEGT. This CDR3 comprises 15 residues. Trimming removed 6 bases from V and 2 bases from J, with 15 bases in between. DNA for the CDR3: TGTGCCAGCAGGATCGGCGCGTCCCCCACAGATACGCAGTATTTT. Translation gives CASRIGASPTDTQYF.

There are a few counts of this clonotype. This chain connects TRBV6-1 to TRBJ2-7, with a tentative D call TRBD1 (6 bases). V was trimmed by 6 bases and J by 3 bases, leaving 12 bases between them. CDR1 and CDR2 from the germline V gene are MNHNS and SASEGT. The CDR3 runs 13 residues. CDR3 region: CASSLQGFYEQYF. The CDR3 DNA follows: TGTGCCAGCAGCCTACAGGGTTTCTACGAGCAGTACTTC.

This clonotype appeared a few times. V usage is TRBV14 and J usage is TRBJ2-5; D gene uncertain. The CDR3 has 13 amino acids. The V gene lost 3 bases and the J gene lost 5 bases, with 10 bases spanning the gap. Germline V gene lookup returns CDR1 SGHDN and CDR2 FVKESK. The CDR3 DNA follows: TGTGCCAGCAGCCACCTCGGAGAGGAGACCCAGTACTTC. As protein: CASSHLGEETQYF. Supplemented by reference TRBV14 and TRBJ2-5, the full variable domain reads EAGVTQFPSHSVIEKGQTVTLRCDPISGHDNLYWYRRVMGKEIKFLLHFVKESKQDESGMPNNRFLAERTGGTYSTLKVQPAELEDSGVYFCASSHLGEETQYFGPGTRLLVL.

This clonotype appeared many times. The chain recombines TRBV4-1 with TRBJ2-3; no firm D call. Trimming shortened V by 0 bases and J by 4 bases, and 17 bases separated the two germline ends. CDR1 and CDR2 from the germline V gene are MGHRA and YSYEKL. The length of the CDR3 is 17 residues. The CDR3 region has the DNA TGCGCCAGCAGCCAAGATGTGGCCCGAACAAGGGCAGATACGCAGTATTTT. Its protein product is CASSQDVARTRADTQYF.

The V call is TRBV10-3, the J call TRBJ2-5; possibly TRBD2 for D (6 bases). The ends were cut back, 3 bases at V and 3 bases at J, with 14 bases in the middle. The CDR3 has 15 amino acids. In germline, CDR1 is ENHRY, CDR2 SYGVKD. The CDR3 region has the DNA TGTGCCATCAGTGACGCTCAGGGAGGTGAAGAGACCCAGTACTTC. It codes for CAISDAQGGEETQYF.

This clonotype was counted a few times. The rearrangement joins TRBV20-1 to TRBJ2-7, with TRBD1 matching over 7 bases. The CDR3 spans 10 residues. V lost 6 bases to trimming and J lost 9 bases; unmatched junction nucleotides: 5. CDR1 is DFQATT, CDR2 SNEGSKA, per germline (reference sequence). CDR3 protein: CSASWDRQYF. Written as DNA, the CDR3 is TGCAGTGCCTCATGGGACAGGCAGTACTTC.

The V and J genes are TRBV5-4 and TRBJ2-3; D unclear. This CDR3 comprises 15 residues. Per the germline V gene, CDR1 is SGHNT and CDR2 is YYREEE (reference sequence). V was shortened by 3 bases and J by 6 bases, with 17 bases between the two germline ends. CDR3 loop: CASSSTNGEGDTQYF. For the CDR3, the DNA is TGTGCCAGCAGCTCCACCAATGGAGAAGGTGATACGCAGTATTTT.